This is a list of T cell receptor beta chains from one sample in a study of CD8 T cells in ankylosing spondylitis. TCRdb recomputed calls from the 5' RACE reads with MiXCR, one row per CDR3 protein. The sample includes about 540,000 distinct CDR3 sequences, over 9.5% of them seen just once. Sample: blood, either unsorted or a sorted T cell fraction (not recorded which). The receptor set was obtained from a male donor with ankylosing spondylitis. Each CDR3 is given with its conserved first and last residue. D genes are given only for firm matches. Clone size appears in some rows only: once, few, many, or a class for an expanded clone.

>few|TRBJ2-1|TRBV27|TRBD2
CASRGLAGLNEQFF
TGTGCCAGCAGGGGACTAGCGGGTCTCAATGAGCAGTTCTTC
>.|TRBJ2-3|TRBV24-1|.
CATSDLGLGGSSTDTQYF
TGTGCCACCAGTGATTTGGGGCTGGGGGGCTCAAGCACAGATACGCAGTATTTT
>.|TRBJ1-1|TRBV11-3|.
CASSPYRVPTEAFF
TGTGCCAGCAGCCCATATCGTGTCCCCACTGAAGCTTTCTTT
>many|TRBJ2-5|TRBV29-1|.
CSGLEVSGGPETQYF
TGCAGCGGACTAGAGGTGTCAGGGGGTCCAGAGACCCAGTACTTC
>many|TRBJ2-1|TRBV10-2|TRBD2
CASSWTSGEYNEQFF
TGCGCCAGCAGCTGGACTAGCGGAGAGTACAATGAGCAGTTCTTC
>few|TRBJ2-1|TRBV15|TRBD2
CATSRAGLAGNNEQFF
TGTGCCACCAGCAGAGCGGGGCTAGCGGGTAACAATGAGCAGTTCTTC
>.|TRBJ1-6|TRBV4-2|.
CASSQDPGEASPLHF
TGTGCCAGCAGCCAAGATCCGGGGGAGGCTTCACCCCTCCACTTT
>few|TRBJ1-4|TRBV5-5|.
CASSSSGTPNEKLFF
TGTGCCAGCAGTTCTTCCGGGACGCCTAATGAAAAACTGTTTTTT
>.|TRBJ2-1|TRBV5-5|.
CASSQPGSDEQFF
TGTGCCAGCAGCCAGCCGGGGTCCGATGAGCAGTTCTTC
>few|TRBJ1-5|TRBV14|TRBD1
CASSQDRVWYLGGRQPQHF
TGTGCCAGCAGCCAAGATCGTGTCTGGTATTTAGGGGGCAGGCAGCCCCAGCATTTT
>many|TRBJ2-4|TRBV11-2|.
CASSLEQRNIQYF
TGTGCCAGCAGCTTAGAACAGAGAAACATTCAGTACTTC
>few|TRBJ2-7|TRBV15|.
CATSRDSAGYLTKQYF
TGTGCCACCAGCAGAGATTCGGCGGGGTACCTTACGAAGCAGTACTTC
>many|TRBJ2-6|TRBV7-2|.
CASSLAGPDPSGANVLTF
TGTGCCAGCAGCTTAGCCGGACCGGATCCCTCTGGGGCCAACGTCCTGACTTTC
>few|TRBJ2-3|TRBV10-3|TRBD1
CASLKGQSTDTQYF
TGTGCCTCACTAAAGGGACAGAGCACAGATACGCAGTATTTT
>.|TRBJ2-7|TRBV5-1|TRBD2
CASSLEANLAGGLPDEQYF
TGCGCCAGCAGCTTGGAGGCAAATCTAGCGGGAGGGCTCCCGGACGAGCAGTACTTC
>few|TRBJ2-1|TRBV5-1|TRBD1
CASSGGQGFNEQFF
TGCGCCAGCAGCGGAGGACAGGGGTTCAATGAGCAGTTCTTC
>many|TRBJ2-1|TRBV12-3/TRBV12-4|.
CAIKGGASGRWNEQFF
TGTGCCATCAAAGGGGGAGCTAGCGGCCGATGGAATGAGCAGTTCTTC
>few|TRBJ2-1|TRBV4-2|.
CASSHTDVHYNEQFF
TGTGCCAGCAGCCACACGGACGTCCACTACAATGAGCAGTTCTTC
>few|TRBJ1-2|TRBV18|TRBD1
CASSPDRQYGYTF
TGTGCCAGCTCACCGGACAGGCAGTATGGCTACACCTTC
>few|TRBJ1-5|TRBV7-2|TRBD1
CASSPAGTGGRQPQHF
TGTGCCAGCAGCCCCGCCGGGACAGGGGGCCGGCAGCCCCAGCATTTT
>.|TRBJ1-5|TRBV19|.
CASGYGNQPQHF
TGTGCCAGTGGGTACGGCAATCAGCCCCAGCATTTT
>few|TRBJ2-7|TRBV29-1|TRBD1
CSVQWRTGMGNEQYF
TGCAGCGTTCAATGGAGGACAGGGATGGGAAACGAGCAGTACTTC
>.|TRBJ1-1|TRBV20-1|.
CSATGGSLMNTEAFF
TGCAGTGCTACGGGTGGTAGTTTGATGAACACTGAAGCTTTCTTT
>.|TRBJ1-4|TRBV6-1|.
CASSMGQGWEKLFF
TGTGCCAGCAGCATGGGCCAGGGTTGGGAAAAACTGTTTTTT
>.|TRBJ2-2|TRBV11-2|TRBD2
CASSFTGTSAGELFF
TGTGCCAGCAGCTTCACCGGGACTAGCGCCGGGGAGCTGTTTTTT
>few|TRBJ1-5|TRBV6-1|.
CASSALMDSNGHF
TGTGCCAGCAGTGCGTTGATGGACAGTAACGGGCATTTT
>many|TRBJ2-2|TRBV11-3|.
CASSLSHTGELFF
TGTGCCAGCAGCTTATCCCACACCGGGGAGCTGTTTTTT
>few|TRBJ2-1|TRBV10-2|TRBD2
CASRREVEGGEQFF
TGCGCCAGCAGGCGGGAGGTAGAGGGGGGTGAGCAGTTCTTC
>.|TRBJ1-1|TRBV20-1|.
CSALQYSGTEAFF
TGCAGTGCTCTACAATATTCGGGGACTGAAGCTTTCTTT
>many|TRBJ2-3|TRBV29-1|TRBD1
CSVAEGARDTQYF
TGCAGCGTTGCTGAGGGGGCGCGAGATACGCAGTATTTT
>.|TRBJ1-2|TRBV3-1|.
CASSQDGGGYTF
TGTGCCAGCAGCCAAGACGGGGGTGGCTACACCTTC